This T cell receptor beta chain was retrieved from a study of cytomegalovirus exposure and HLA in healthy donors. Study-level background: Assignment to the Caucasian-associated ancestry cluster applied to approximately 80% of the approximately 420 genotyped donors.

Details on this clone: Its antigen remains unknown.

The CDR3 totals 13 residues. CDR1 SGHDN and CDR2 FVKESK come from the germline V gene. Findings and limits, study-wide: Analyses of presence and absence presupposed an approximately uniform sequencing depth across donors. Reports described diagnosis of cytomegalovirus status by the classifier as highly specific and sensitive.

60 Vbeta and 13 Jbeta primers were used in PCR. Assay used: immunoSEQ multiplex PCR; TCRdb lists only in-frame clones, some missing. The sample yields approximately 160,000 clones, roughly three quarters seen once. The sample comprised PBMCs. The receptor was isolated from a male donor in good health and CMV-seropositive. The chain uses TRBV14 and TRBJ2-5; D call uncertain. Judging by the DNA end, TRBJ2-7 fits better; the J call may be wrong. The CDR3 nucleotides are TGTGCCAGCAGCCAAGATCCTTACTACGAGCAGTACTTC. Protein: CASSQDPYYEQYF.